The TCR beta chain described here comes from a study of control samples from healthy donors and cancer patients. As concerns this clone: Other DNA sequences in the sample encode the same CDR3.

The assay was immunoSEQ multiplex PCR, and TCRdb's table has in-frame clones only and misses some. The sample has some 150,000 clones; about nine tenths are singletons. Trimming cost V 0 bases and J 11 bases, with 13 bases left between them. CDR3 length: 13 amino acids. The V gene's germline CDR1 is GTSNPN and CDR2 SVGIG (reference sequence). The origin of this receptor is a woman in her twenties or thirties in good health. The genes are TRBV30 and TRBJ1-4, with a possible D match to TRBD1 (6 bases). Sequenced input: blood. CDR3: CAWSVQGGGKLFF. CDR3 DNA sequence: TGTGCCTGGAGTGTACAGGGAGGTGGGAAACTGTTTTTT.